Listed here are 14 T cell receptor beta chains from one sample, sequenced in a study of cytomegalovirus exposure and HLA in healthy donors (dated by TCRdb to 2017 to 2019). The library was obtained by the immunoSEQ multiplex PCR assay. A mixture of 60 forward primers for TCR Vbeta segments and 13 reverse primers for TCR Jbeta segments was used in the multiplex PCR. This is the immuneACCESS table as TCRdb keeps it, with only in-frame sequences that have V and J called. A part of the clones is gone; compared with another copy, unresolved V genes explain less than half, and the rest is unexplained. The table for this sample lists 150,000 to 200,000 clones; around nine tenths of them were counted only once. Of the sample, approximately 1.9% is held by the ten largest clones. The sequencing sample was made of PBMCs. These receptors originate from a woman in her late teens or twenties in good health and CMV-seronegative.

The CDR3 nucleotides read TGTGCCAGCCACATGACAGGGGTCAACTATGGCTACACCTTC. Protein sequence: CASHMTGVNYGYTF. This chain links TRBV2 with TRBJ1-2; 8 bases match TRBD1. CDR3 length: 14 residues. Germline V gene sequence: CDR1 SNHLY, CDR2 FYNNEI. J gave up 2 bases and V 8 bases, and 7 bases lay outside the gene matches.

This clone was detected a few times. This rearrangement joins TRBV10-3 to TRBJ2-6; 7 nucleotides line up with TRBD2. Germline V gene data show CDR1 as ENHRY and CDR2 as SYGVKD. The ends lost 3 bases at V and 1 base at J; junction bases unmatched: 9. The CDR3 contains 18 residues. The CDR3 protein is CAISDPSGLSSGANVLTF. The CDR3 DNA reads TGTGCCATCAGTGACCCTAGCGGCCTTTCTTCTGGGGCCAACGTCCTGACTTTC.

The V call is TRBV7-9, the J call TRBJ2-7, with 7 bases matching TRBD2. The CDR3 sequence is 14 residues long. The V gene end was trimmed by 1 base and the J gene end by 5 bases; junction bases not matched to a gene: 5. Germline V gives CDR1 SEHNR, CDR2 FQNEAQ (reference sequence). CDR3 DNA sequence: TGTGCCAGCAGCTTAGGGGGAGGGTTCAACGAGCAGTACTTC. It encodes CASSLGGGFNEQYF.

This clone was counted between two and nine times. J is TRBJ1-2 and V is TRBV10-3; 8 nucleotides align to TRBD1. J lost 4 bases, V lost 5 bases, and 6 bases had no gene match. The CDR3 has 14 residues. Germline-derived CDR1 and CDR2 are ENHRY and SYGVKD. This chain's CDR3 is CAISTAGGGYGYTF. DNA for the CDR3: TGTGCCATCAGTACCGCAGGGGGCGGCTATGGCTACACCTTC.

The chain carries TRBV5-1 and TRBJ1-4; D remains ambiguous. The CDR3 contains 13 residues. Deletions cut 4 bases from V and 7 bases from J, with 11 bases between. CDR1 and CDR2 from the germline V gene are SGHRS and YFSETQ. The CDR3 DNA follows: TGCGCCAGCAGCCGATCGGGGTTTGAAAAACTGTTTTTT. It translates to CASSRSGFEKLFF.

The chain couples TRBV5-1 to TRBJ2-3; 12 bases line up with TRBD2. The junction had 9 bases not matched to a gene; V was cut back by 8 bases and J by 5 bases. This CDR3 has 15 residues. Per germline, CDR1 SGHRS and CDR2 YFSETQ. The DNA for the CDR3 is TGCGCCAGTTTCCTAGCGGGAGGGCGTGAAGATACGCAGTATTTT. It encodes CASFLAGGREDTQYF.

The sample holds a few counts of this clone. This sequence joins TRBV7-8 and TRBJ2-1, with D perhaps matching TRBD1 (6 bases). CDR1 is SGHVS and CDR2 is FQNEAQ in the germline V gene. V was cut by 3 bases and J by 0 bases, with 15 bases left in between. CDR3 size: 17 residues. CDR3 DNA sequence: TGTGCCAGCAGCTTTGCCGTGGACAGAAGCTCCTACAATGAGCAGTTCTTC. Its translation is CASSFAVDRSSYNEQFF.

The chain has TRBV29-1 and TRBJ2-1; 7 nucleotides match TRBD2. CDR1 is SQVTM and CDR2 is ANQGSEA in the germline V gene. The CDR3 length is 17 residues. V dropped 3 bases and J dropped 0; count of bases not matched to a gene: 11. The CDR3, as DNA: TGCAGCGTTGATGGGCTAGCGGTAAGGAGCTCCTACAATGAGCAGTTCTTC. Its translation: CSVDGLAVRSSYNEQFF.

The gene calls are TRBV5-1 and TRBJ2-2; tentatively, D is TRBD2 (5 bases). CDR1 SGHRS and CDR2 YFSETQ come from the germline V gene. This CDR3 region has 16 residues. Trimming left V 4 bases short and J 2 bases short, with 15 bases between. The CDR3: CASSPGEGRNTGELFF. The CDR3 DNA sequence: TGCGCCAGCAGCCCCGGCGAAGGGAGAAACACCGGGGAGCTGTTTTTT.

The chain carries TRBV28 and TRBJ1-1; the D gene is possibly TRBD1 (5 bases). V dropped 11 bases and J dropped 0 bases, with 13 bases sitting between them. CDR3 length: 13 residues. CDR1 MDHEN and CDR2 SYDVKM come from the germline V gene. The CDR3 nucleotides read TGTGCCGCAAGGAGGGACCTGAACACTGAAGCTTTCTTT. Protein: CAARRDLNTEAFF.

This clone was observed once. V is TRBV2 and J is TRBJ2-1; tentative D call: TRBD2 (7 bases). Germline CDR1 reads SNHLY; CDR2 reads FYNNEI. The CDR3 is 15 residues long. V was cut by 5 bases and J by 8 bases, with 19 bases left in between. The CDR3 reads CASSYGGGPGDEQFF. The DNA for the CDR3 is TGTGCCAGCAGTTACGGCGGGGGCCCCGGGGATGAGCAGTTCTTC.

This clone has only one observation. V is TRBV19 and J is TRBJ2-7, with 10 bases identical to TRBD1. The V gene's germline CDR1 is LNHDA and CDR2 SQIVND (reference sequence). J gave up 3 bases and V 7 bases, and 6 bases lay outside the gene matches. There are 14 residues in the CDR3. The CDR3 loop reads CASKAGTGDYEQYF. The CDR3 DNA reads TGTGCCAGTAAGGCCGGGACAGGGGACTACGAGCAGTACTTC.

The CDR3 DNA sequence: TGTGCCAGCAGCGCTAGACAGAGCCTTAATTCACCCCTCCACTTT. Protein: CASSARQSLNSPLHF. The chain links TRBV9 to TRBJ1-6; possible D gene TRBD1, 5 bases. CDR3 length: 15 amino acids. The ends were cut back, 3 bases at V and 6 bases at J, with 13 bases in the middle. Looked up from germline, CDR1 is SGDLS and CDR2 is YYNGEE.

The chain recombines TRBV14 with TRBJ2-3, with TRBD2 matching 10 bases. This CDR3 has 18 residues. V shed 0 bases and J 2 bases; nucleotides not matched to a gene: 8. Germline lookup yields CDR1 SGHDN and CDR2 FVKESK. This CDR3 is CASSQEVATSGNTDTQYF. CDR3 nucleotide sequence: TGTGCCAGCAGCCAAGAAGTCGCTACTAGCGGGAACACAGATACGCAGTATTTT.